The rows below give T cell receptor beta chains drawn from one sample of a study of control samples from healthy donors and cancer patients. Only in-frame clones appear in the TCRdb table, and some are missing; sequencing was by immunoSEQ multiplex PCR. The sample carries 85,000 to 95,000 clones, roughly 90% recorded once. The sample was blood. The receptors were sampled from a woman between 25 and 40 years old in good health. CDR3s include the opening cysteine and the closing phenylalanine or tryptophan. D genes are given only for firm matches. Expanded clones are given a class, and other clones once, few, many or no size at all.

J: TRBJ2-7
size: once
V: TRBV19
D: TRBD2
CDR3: CASSPLGGVISYEQYF
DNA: TGTGCCAGTAGTCCCCTTGGGGGGGTGATATCCTACGAGCAGTACTTC

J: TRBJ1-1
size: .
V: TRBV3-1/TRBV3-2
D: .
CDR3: CASSQVGPPNTEAFF
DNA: TGTGCCAGCAGCCAAGTCGGACCTCCGAACACTGAAGCTTTCTTT

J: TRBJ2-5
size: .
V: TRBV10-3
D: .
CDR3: CAISQVEKETQYF
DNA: TGTGCCATCAGTCAGGTAGAGAAAGAGACCCAGTACTTC

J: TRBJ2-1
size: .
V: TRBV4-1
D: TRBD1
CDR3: CASSRGQGAPNEQFF
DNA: TGCGCCAGCAGCCGCGGACAGGGCGCTCCCAATGAGCAGTTCTTC

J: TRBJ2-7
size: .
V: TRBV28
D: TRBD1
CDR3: CASTLPAGGRNEQYF
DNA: TGTGCCAGCACCCTACCTGCAGGGGGCCGAAACGAGCAGTACTTC

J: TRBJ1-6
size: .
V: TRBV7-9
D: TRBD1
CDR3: CASSPGQGGSPLHF
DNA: TGTGCCAGCAGCCCGGGACAGGGAGGGTCGCCCCTCCACTTT

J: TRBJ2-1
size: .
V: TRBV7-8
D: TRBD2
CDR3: CASGVAGVNEQFF
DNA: TGTGCCAGCGGGGTAGCGGGAGTCAATGAGCAGTTCTTC

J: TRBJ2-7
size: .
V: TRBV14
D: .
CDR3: CASSLNGASSYEQYF
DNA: TGTGCCAGCAGCCTTAACGGGGCGAGCTCCTACGAGCAGTACTTC

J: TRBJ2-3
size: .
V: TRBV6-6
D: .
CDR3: CASSYSVDTQYF
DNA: TGTGCCAGCAGTTACTCGGTGGATACGCAGTATTTT

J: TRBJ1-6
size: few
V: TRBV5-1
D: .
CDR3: CASSLDRNSPLHF
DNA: TGCGCCAGCAGCTTGGACAGAAATTCACCCCTCCACTTT

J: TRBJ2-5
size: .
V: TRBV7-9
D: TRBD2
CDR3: CASSARTGLAGETQYF
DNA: TGTGCCAGCAGCGCCAGGACTGGACTAGCCGGGGAGACCCAGTACTTC

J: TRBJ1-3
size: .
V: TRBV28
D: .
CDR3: CASTSMRGNTIYF
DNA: TGTGCCAGCACCTCAATGAGGGGAAACACCATATATTTT

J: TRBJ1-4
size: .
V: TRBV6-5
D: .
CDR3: CASSYGGGEKLFF
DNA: TGTGCCAGCAGTTACGGGGGGGGTGAAAAACTGTTTTTT

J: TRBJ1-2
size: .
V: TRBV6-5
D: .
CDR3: CASSKQESNYGYTF
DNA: TGTGCCAGCAGTAAACAGGAATCTAACTATGGCTACACCTTC

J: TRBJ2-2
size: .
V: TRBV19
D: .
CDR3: CASVQTGQQKNTGELFF
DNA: TGTGCCAGTGTCCAGACAGGACAGCAGAAAAACACCGGGGAGCTGTTTTTT

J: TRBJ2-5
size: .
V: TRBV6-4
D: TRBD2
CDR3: CASSSGGAGETQYF
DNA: TGTGCCAGCAGCAGCGGGGGGGCCGGAGAGACCCAGTACTTC

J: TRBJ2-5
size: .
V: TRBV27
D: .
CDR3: CARKPAGTYQETQYF
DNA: TGTGCCAGAAAGCCGGCAGGCACTTACCAAGAGACCCAGTACTTC

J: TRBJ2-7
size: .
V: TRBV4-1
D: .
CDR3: CASSQVGSSYEQYF
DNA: TGCGCCAGCAGCCAAGTGGGCAGTTCCTACGAGCAGTACTTC

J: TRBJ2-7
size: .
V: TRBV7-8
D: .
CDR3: CASSPRGGLVYEQYF
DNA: TGTGCCAGCAGCCCGAGGGGGGGCCTGGTCTACGAGCAGTACTTC

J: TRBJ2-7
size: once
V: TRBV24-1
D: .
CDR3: CARERGQYF
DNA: TGTGCCCGCGAACGGGGGCAGTACTTC

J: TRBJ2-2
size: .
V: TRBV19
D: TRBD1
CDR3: CASSIDPGQGSTGELFF
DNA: TGTGCCAGTAGTATCGACCCGGGACAGGGGTCCACCGGGGAGCTGTTTTTT

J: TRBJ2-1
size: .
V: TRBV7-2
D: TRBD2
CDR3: CASSLDTSGRSYNEQFF
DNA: TGTGCCAGCAGCTTGGACACTAGCGGGAGATCCTACAATGAGCAGTTCTTC

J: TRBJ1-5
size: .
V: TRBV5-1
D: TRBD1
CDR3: CASSRDGQVNQPQHF
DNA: TGCGCCAGCAGCCGTGATGGACAGGTCAATCAGCCCCAGCATTTT

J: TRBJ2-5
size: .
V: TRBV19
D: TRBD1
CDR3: CASSTGTGGQETQYF
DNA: TGTGCCAGTAGCACCGGGACAGGGGGCCAAGAGACCCAGTACTTC

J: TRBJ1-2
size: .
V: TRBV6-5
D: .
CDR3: CASSLDLTVNYGYTF
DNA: TGTGCCAGCAGCCTAGACCTGACGGTTAACTATGGCTACACCTTC

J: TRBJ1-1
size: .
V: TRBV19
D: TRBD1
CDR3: CASSTRTGRAFF
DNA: TGTGCCAGTAGTACCCGGACAGGAAGGGCTTTCTTT

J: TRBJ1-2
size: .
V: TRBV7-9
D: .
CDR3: CASSPGSNYGYTF
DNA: TGTGCCAGCAGCCCAGGGTCTAACTATGGCTACACCTTC

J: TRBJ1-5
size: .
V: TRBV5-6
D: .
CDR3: CASSLSFLGNQPQHF
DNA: TGTGCCAGCAGCTTATCCTTTCTGGGCAATCAGCCCCAGCATTTT

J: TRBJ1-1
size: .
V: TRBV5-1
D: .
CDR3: CASSFGGSEAFF
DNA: TGCGCCAGCAGCTTCGGTGGATCTGAAGCTTTCTTT

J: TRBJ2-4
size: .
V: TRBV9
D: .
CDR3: CASSVGVESKNIQYF
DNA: TGTGCCAGCAGCGTAGGGGTGGAATCCAAAAACATTCAGTACTTC

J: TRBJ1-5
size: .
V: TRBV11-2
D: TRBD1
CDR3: CASSKDREGQPQHF
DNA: TGTGCCAGCAGCAAAGACAGGGAGGGTCAGCCCCAGCATTTT

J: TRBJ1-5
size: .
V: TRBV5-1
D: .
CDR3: CASSLGQANQPQHF
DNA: TGCGCCAGCAGCTTGGGACAGGCCAATCAGCCCCAGCATTTT

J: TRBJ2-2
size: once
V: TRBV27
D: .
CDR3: CASRPSTATHGELFF
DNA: TGTGCCAGCAGGCCGTCGACAGCTACCCACGGGGAGCTGTTTTTT

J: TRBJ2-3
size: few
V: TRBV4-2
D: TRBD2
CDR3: CASSLSGGYTDTQYF
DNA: TGTGCCAGCAGCCTTAGCGGGGGTTACACAGATACGCAGTATTTT

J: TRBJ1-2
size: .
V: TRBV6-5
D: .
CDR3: CASRRDLQGRYGYTF
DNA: TGTGCCAGCAGGAGGGATTTACAGGGCCGCTATGGCTACACCTTC